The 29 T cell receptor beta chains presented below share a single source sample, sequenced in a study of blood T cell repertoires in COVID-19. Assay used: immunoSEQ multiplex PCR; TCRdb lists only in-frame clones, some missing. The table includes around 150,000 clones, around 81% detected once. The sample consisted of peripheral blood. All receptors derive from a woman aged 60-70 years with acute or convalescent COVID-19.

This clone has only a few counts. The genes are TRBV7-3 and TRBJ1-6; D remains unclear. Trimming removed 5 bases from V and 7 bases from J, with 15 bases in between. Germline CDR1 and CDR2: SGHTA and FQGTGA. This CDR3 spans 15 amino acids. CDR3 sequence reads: CASSRDYTGNSPLHF. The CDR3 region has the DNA TGTGCCAGCAGCCGGGATTATACGGGAAATTCACCCCTCCACTTT.

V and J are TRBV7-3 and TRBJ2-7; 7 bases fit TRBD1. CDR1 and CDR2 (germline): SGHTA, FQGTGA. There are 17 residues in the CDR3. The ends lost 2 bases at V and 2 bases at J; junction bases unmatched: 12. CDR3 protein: CASSLYPVRQGTYEQYF. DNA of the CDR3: TGTGCCAGCAGCTTATACCCCGTGAGACAGGGTACCTACGAGCAGTACTTC.

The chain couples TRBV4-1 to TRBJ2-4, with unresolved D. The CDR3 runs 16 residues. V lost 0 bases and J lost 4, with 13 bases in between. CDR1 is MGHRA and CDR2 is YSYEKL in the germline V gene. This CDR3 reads CASSQDRSQTKNIQYF. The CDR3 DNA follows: TGCGCCAGCAGCCAAGATAGGTCACAGACAAAAAACATTCAGTACTTC.

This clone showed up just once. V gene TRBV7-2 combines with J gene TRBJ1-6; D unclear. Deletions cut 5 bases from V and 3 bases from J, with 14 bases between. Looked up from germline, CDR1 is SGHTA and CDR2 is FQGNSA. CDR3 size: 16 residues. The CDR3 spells CASSQKLYDYNSPLHF. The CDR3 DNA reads TGTGCCAGCAGCCAGAAGTTATACGACTATAATTCACCCCTCCACTTT.

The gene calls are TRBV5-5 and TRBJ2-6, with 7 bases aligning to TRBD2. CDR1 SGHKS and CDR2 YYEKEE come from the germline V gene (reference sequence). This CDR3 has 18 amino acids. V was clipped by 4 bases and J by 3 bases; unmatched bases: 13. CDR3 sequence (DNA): TGTGCCAGCAGCCCGGACGCGGGCGGGAGATTTGGGGCCAACGTCCTGACTTTC. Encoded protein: CASSPDAGGRFGANVLTF.

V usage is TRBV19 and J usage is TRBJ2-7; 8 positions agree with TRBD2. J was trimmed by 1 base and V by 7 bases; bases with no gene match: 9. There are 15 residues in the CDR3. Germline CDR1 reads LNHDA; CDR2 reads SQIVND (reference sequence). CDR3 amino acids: CASTQSSGGSYEQYF. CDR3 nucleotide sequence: TGTGCCAGTACTCAATCAAGCGGGGGATCCTACGAGCAGTACTTC.

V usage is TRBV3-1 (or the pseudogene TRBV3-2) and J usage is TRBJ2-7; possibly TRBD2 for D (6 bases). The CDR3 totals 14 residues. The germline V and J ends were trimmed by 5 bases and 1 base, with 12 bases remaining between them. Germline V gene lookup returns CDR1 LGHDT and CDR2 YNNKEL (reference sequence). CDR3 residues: CASSSGLPSYEQYF. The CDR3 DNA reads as TGTGCCAGCAGCTCGGGACTTCCGTCCTACGAGCAGTACTTC.

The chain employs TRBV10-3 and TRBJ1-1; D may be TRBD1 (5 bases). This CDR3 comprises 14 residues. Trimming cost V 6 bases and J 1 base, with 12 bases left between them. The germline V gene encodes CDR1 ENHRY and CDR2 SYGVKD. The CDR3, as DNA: TGTGCCATCAGGGGGGGAGAGAAGAACACTGAAGCTTTCTTT. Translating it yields CAIRGGEKNTEAFF.

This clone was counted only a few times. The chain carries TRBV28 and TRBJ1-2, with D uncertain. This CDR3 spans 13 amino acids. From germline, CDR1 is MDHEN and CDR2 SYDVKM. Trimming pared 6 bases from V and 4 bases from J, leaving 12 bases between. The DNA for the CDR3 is TGTGCCAGCAGCCTAGCCACCGCCTATGGCTACACCTTC. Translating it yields CASSLATAYGYTF.

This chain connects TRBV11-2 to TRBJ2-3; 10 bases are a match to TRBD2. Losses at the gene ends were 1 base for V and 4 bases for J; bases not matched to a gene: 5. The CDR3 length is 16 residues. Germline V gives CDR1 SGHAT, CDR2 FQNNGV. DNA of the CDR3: TGTGCCAGCAGCTTAGGGACTAGCGGAGGCCCAGATACGCAGTATTTT. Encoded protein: CASSLGTSGGPDTQYF. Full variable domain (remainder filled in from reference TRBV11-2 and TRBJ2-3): EAGVAQSPRYKIIEKRQSVAFWCNPISGHATLYWYQQILGQGPKLLIQFQNNGVVDDSQLPKDRFSAERLKGVDSTLKIQPAKLEDSAVYLCASSLGTSGGPDTQYFGPGTRLTVL.

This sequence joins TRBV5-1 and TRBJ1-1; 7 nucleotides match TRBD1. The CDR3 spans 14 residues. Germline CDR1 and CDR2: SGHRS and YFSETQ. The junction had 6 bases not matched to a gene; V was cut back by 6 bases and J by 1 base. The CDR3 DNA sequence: TGCGCCAGCAAAACTGGGACAGCGAACACTGAAGCTTTCTTT. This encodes CASKTGTANTEAFF.

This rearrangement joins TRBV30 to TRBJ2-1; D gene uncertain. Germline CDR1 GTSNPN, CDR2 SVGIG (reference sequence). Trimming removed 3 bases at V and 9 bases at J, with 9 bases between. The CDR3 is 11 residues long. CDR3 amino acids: CAWSPLGEQFF. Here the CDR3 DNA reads TGTGCCTGGAGCCCGCTCGGTGAGCAGTTCTTC.

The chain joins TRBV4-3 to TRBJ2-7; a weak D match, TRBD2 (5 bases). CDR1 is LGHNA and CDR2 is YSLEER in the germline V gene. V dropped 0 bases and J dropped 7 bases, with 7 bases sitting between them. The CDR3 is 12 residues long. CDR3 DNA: TGCGCCAGCAGCCAAGATAGGAGGGAGCAGTACTTC. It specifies CASSQDRREQYF.

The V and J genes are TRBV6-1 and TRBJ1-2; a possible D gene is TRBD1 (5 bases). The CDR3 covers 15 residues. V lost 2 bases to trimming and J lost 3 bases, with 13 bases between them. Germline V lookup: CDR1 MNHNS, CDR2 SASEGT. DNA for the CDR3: TGTGCCAGCAGTGAATCCGTTGGGACTTACTATGGCTACACCTTC. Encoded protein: CASSESVGTYYGYTF.

The chain's CDR3 is CASSTTGTSGNTIYF. The CDR3 region has the DNA TGTGCCAGTAGTACGACAGGGACCTCTGGAAACACCATATATTTT. This chain links TRBV19 with TRBJ1-3, with 7 nucleotides matching TRBD1. Losses at the gene ends were 4 bases for V and 0 bases for J; bases not matched to a gene: 3. Germline V gene data show CDR1 as LNHDA and CDR2 as SQIVND (reference sequence). The CDR3 has 15 amino acids.

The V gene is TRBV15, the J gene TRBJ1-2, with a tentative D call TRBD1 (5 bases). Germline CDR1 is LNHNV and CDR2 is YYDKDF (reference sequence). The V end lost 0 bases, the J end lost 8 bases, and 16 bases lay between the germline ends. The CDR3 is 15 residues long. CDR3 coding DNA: TGTGCCACCAGCAGAGATCGGGGGGTGATGGGCGGCTACACCTTC. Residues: CATSRDRGVMGGYTF.

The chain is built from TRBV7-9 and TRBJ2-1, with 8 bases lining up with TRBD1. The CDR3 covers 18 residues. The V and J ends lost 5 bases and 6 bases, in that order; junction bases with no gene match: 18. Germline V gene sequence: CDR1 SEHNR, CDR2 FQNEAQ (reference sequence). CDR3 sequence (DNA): TGTGCCAGCAGCCCACCGCGCAAGACAGGGGATGTGAGCAATGAGCAGTTCTTC. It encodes CASSPPRKTGDVSNEQFF. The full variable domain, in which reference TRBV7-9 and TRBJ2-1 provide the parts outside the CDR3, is DTGVSQNPRHKITKRGQNVTFRCDPISEHNRLYWYRQTLGQGPEFLTYFQNEAQLEKSRLLSDRFSAERPKGSFSTLEIQRTEQGDSAMYLCASSPPRKTGDVSNEQFFGPGTRLTVL.

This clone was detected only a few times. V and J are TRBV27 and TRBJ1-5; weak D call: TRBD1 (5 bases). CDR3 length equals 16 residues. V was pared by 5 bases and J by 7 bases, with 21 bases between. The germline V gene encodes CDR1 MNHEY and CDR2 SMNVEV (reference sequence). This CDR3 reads CASSPWGEGLKQPQHF. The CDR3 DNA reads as TGTGCCAGCAGTCCGTGGGGGGAAGGCCTCAAGCAGCCCCAGCATTTT.

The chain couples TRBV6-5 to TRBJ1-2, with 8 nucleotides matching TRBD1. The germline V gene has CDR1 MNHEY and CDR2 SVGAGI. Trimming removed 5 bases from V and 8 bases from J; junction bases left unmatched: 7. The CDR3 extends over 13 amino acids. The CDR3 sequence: CASSLTRGRGYTF. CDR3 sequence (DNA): TGTGCCAGCAGTCTGACCAGGGGGCGAGGCTACACCTTC.

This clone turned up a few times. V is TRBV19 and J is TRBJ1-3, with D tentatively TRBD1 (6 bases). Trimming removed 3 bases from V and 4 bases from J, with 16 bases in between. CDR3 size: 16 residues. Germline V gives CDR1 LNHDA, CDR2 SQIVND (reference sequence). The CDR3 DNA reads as TGTGCCAGTAGTATGGCCTCCGGGACATCCGGAAACACCATATATTTT. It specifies CASSMASGTSGNTIYF.

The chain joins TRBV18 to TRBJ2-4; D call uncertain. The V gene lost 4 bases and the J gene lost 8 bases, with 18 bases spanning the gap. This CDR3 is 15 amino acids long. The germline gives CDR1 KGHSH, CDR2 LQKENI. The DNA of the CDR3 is TGTGCCAGCTCACGCAACTCTCCGCTTAATGACATTCAGTACTTC. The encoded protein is CASSRNSPLNDIQYF.

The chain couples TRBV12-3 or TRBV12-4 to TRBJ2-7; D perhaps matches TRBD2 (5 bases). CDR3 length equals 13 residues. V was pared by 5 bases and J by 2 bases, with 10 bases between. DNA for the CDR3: TGTGCCAGCAGTAGGACGGAGGCCTACGAGCAGTACTTC. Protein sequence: CASSRTEAYEQYF.

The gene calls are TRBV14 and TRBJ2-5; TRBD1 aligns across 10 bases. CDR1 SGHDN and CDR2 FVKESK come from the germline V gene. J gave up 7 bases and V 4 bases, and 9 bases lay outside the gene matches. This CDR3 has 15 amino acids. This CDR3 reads CASSPGTGVSGTQYF. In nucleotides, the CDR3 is TGTGCCAGCAGCCCCGGGACAGGGGTTTCGGGGACCCAGTACTTC.

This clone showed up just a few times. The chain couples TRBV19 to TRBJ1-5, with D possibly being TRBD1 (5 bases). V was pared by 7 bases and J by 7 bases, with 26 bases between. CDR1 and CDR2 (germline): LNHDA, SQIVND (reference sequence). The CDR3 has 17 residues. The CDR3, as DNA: TGTGCCAGTACCCCAAACTGGGGGGTCGGTGTGGGGCAGCCCCAGCATTTT. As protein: CASTPNWGVGVGQPQHF.

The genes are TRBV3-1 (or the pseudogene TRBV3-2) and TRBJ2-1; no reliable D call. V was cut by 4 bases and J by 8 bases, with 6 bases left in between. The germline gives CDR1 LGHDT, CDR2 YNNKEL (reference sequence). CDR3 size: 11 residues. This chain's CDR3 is CASSLHYEQFF. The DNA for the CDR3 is TGTGCCAGCAGCCTACATTATGAGCAGTTCTTC.

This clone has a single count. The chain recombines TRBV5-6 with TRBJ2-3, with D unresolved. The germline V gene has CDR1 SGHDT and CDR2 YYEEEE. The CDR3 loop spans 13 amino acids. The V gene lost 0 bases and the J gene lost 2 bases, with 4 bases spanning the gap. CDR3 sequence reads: CASSLVSTDTQYF. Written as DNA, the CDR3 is TGTGCCAGCAGCTTGGTCTCCACAGATACGCAGTATTTT.

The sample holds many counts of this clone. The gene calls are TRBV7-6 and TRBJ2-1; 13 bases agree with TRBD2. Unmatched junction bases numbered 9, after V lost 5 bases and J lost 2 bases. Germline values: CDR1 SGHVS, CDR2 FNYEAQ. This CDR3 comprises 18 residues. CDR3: CASSLGLAGVVPYNEQFF. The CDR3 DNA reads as TGTGCCAGCAGCCTAGGACTAGCGGGAGTAGTCCCCTACAATGAGCAGTTCTTC.

The CDR3 DNA sequence: TGTGCCAGCAGCCAAAGACAGGGGACTGAAGCTTTCTTT. This encodes CASSQRQGTEAFF. This chain links TRBV3-1 (or the pseudogene TRBV3-2) with TRBJ1-1; 8 positions agree with TRBD1. V trimming: 2 bases; J trimming: 5 bases; junction bases outside the gene matches: 1. CDR1 is LGHDT and CDR2 is YNNKEL in the germline V gene (reference sequence). CDR3 length: 13 amino acids.

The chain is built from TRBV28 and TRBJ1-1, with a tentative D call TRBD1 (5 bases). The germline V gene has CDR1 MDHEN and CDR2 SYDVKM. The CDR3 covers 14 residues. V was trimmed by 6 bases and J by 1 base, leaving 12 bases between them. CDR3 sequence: CASRLPGGNTEAFF. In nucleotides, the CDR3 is TGTGCCAGCAGGTTACCCGGGGGGAACACTGAAGCTTTCTTT.